A selection of T cell receptor beta chains follows, all from one sample in a study of cytomegalovirus exposure and HLA in healthy donors. Assay: immunoSEQ multiplex PCR; the TCRdb copy retains only in-frame clones and omits some. The sample comprises about 150,000 clones, around 73% of which are singletons, and around 1.6% rests with the top ten. Sequences were obtained from PBMCs. The receptors were sampled from a woman between 18 and 29 years old in good health and CMV-seronegative. Both conserved end residues are part of each CDR3. A D gene is named only where the DNA matches it firmly. Not all rows give a size; the values are once, few, many and, for expanded clones, a class.

J | D | V | size | DNA | CDR3
TRBJ1-2 | TRBD1 | TRBV5-1 | few | TGCGCCAGCAGCCAGACCCAGGGGGCGCGGGACTATGGCTACACCTTC | CASSQTQGARDYGYTF
TRBJ2-1 | . | TRBV19 | . | TGTGCCAGTAGTATAGCCGGAGATCGCTACAATGAGCAGTTCTTC | CASSIAGDRYNEQFF
TRBJ2-7 | . | TRBV2 | . | TGTGCCAGCATTTTTCAGGGCGGCTCCTACGAGCAGTACTTC | CASIFQGGSYEQYF
TRBJ1-1 | TRBD1 | TRBV11-2 | . | TGTGCCAGCAGCATCAGACAGGGGGACACTGAAGCTTTCTTT | CASSIRQGDTEAFF
TRBJ1-2 | . | TRBV6-6 | . | TGTGCCAGCAGTACCGCGGACAGTTCTAACTATGGCTACACCTTC | CASSTADSSNYGYTF
TRBJ1-6 | . | TRBV28 | . | TGTGCCAGCACCCCACCCACCAGTGACTATAATTCACCCCTCCACTTT | CASTPPTSDYNSPLHF
TRBJ1-2 | . | TRBV25-1 | . | TGTGCCAGCAGTAGAGGGGGAGGCTACACCTTC | CASSRGGGYTF
TRBJ2-1 | . | TRBV5-1 | few | TGCGCCAGCGCAATTGGGGCGGGAAACCTTTACAATGAGCAGTTCTTC | CASAIGAGNLYNEQFF
TRBJ2-7 | TRBD2 | TRBV9 | . | TGTGCCAGCAGCGTGGGACTAGCGGGGAGCTCCTACGAGCAGTACTTC | CASSVGLAGSSYEQYF
TRBJ2-4 | . | TRBV19 | . | TGTGCCAGTAGTCCCACCGACAGGAAAAACATTCAGTACTTC | CASSPTDRKNIQYF
TRBJ2-7 | . | TRBV27 | . | TGTGCCAGCAGTTTAAATCCTCGGACAGAGTTACGAGTGCAGTACTTC | CASSLNPRTELRVQYF
TRBJ1-5 | . | TRBV6-6 | . | TGTGCCAGCAGTTACGGGTCGGGGAGCAATCAGCCCCAGCATTTT | CASSYGSGSNQPQHF
TRBJ1-4 | TRBD1 | TRBV6-5 | . | TGTGCCAGCAGCCCTGGCGGACAGGGTATTGTAATTTTT | CASSPGGQGIVIF
TRBJ2-7 | TRBD1 | TRBV19 | . | TGTGCCAGTAACAGACAGGGGGAATACGAGCAGTACTTC | CASNRQGEYEQYF
TRBJ2-6 | . | TRBV7-9 | . | TGTGCCAGCAGCTTCCCGAGAGCAGGCCCGATTTCTGGGGCCAACGTCCTGACTTTC | CASSFPRAGPISGANVLTF
TRBJ1-2 | . | TRBV11-2 | . | TGTGCCAGCCTCAATCTGAAGGGGGGAGCGGGAGGCTACACCTTC | CASLNLKGGAGGYTF
TRBJ1-6 | . | TRBV27 | many | TGTGCCAGCAGTTTAGGGCGAAATTCACCCCTCCACTTT | CASSLGRNSPLHF
TRBJ2-2 | . | TRBV6-1 | . | TGTGCCAGCCTCCTGTATACCGGGGAGCTGTTTTTT | CASLLYTGELFF
TRBJ1-4 | . | TRBV5-8 | . | TGTGCCAGCAGCTTGGAGAACAGGAGGGCTGAAAAACTGTTTTTT | CASSLENRRAEKLFF
TRBJ1-2 | . | TRBV9 | once | TGTGCCAGCAGCCCCCATTATAGCTATGGCTACACCTTC | CASSPHYSYGYTF
TRBJ2-7 | TRBD2 | TRBV7-9 | . | TGTGCCAGCAGCTTAGGACTAGCGGGTTTCTACGAGCAGTACTTC | CASSLGLAGFYEQYF
TRBJ1-5 | TRBD1 | TRBV7-2 | . | TGTGCCAGCAGCTCCGACAGGGGTCAGCCCCAGCATTTT | CASSSDRGQPQHF
TRBJ2-5 | TRBD1 | TRBV7-7 | . | TGTGCTAGCAGCTCCGGGACAGGTCTTCGGGAGACCCAGTACTTC | CASSSGTGLRETQYF
TRBJ1-1 | . | TRBV6-4 | . | TGTGCCAGCAGTGGTATAGCCATGAACACTGAAGCTTTCTTT | CASSGIAMNTEAFF
TRBJ1-5 | . | TRBV7-9 | . | TGTGCCAGCAGCGCCGGACAGCCGAACAATCAGCCCCAGCATTTT | CASSAGQPNNQPQHF
TRBJ1-1 | . | TRBV4-3 | . | TGCGCCAGCAGCCGAGACCGCAGAGGGAACACTGAAGCTTTCTTT | CASSRDRRGNTEAFF
TRBJ2-7 | TRBD1 | TRBV15 | . | TGTGCCACCAGCAGATCGGGACAGGGGAACGAGCAGTACTTC | CATSRSGQGNEQYF
TRBJ2-1 | . | TRBV7-8 | . | TGTGCCAGCAGCCAAGGAGGGAACAATGAGCAGTTCTTC | CASSQGGNNEQFF
TRBJ1-2 | . | TRBV28 | once | TGTGCCAGCAGTTTCACAGAGAACTATGGCTACACCTTC | CASSFTENYGYTF
TRBJ1-1 | TRBD1 | TRBV12-5 | . | TGTGCTAGTGGTCCAGGGGGCCGGGTCACTGAAGCTTTCTTT | CASGPGGRVTEAFF
TRBJ2-1 | TRBD2 | TRBV5-1 | . | TGCGCCAGCAGCTATACACTAGCGACGAACAATGAGCAGTTCTTC | CASSYTLATNNEQFF
TRBJ2-5 | TRBD2 | TRBV6-5 | . | TGTGCCAGCAGTAACCTCCGACTAGCGGGAGGGACCCAGTACTTC | CASSNLRLAGGTQYF
TRBJ1-2 | . | TRBV4-3 | . | TGCGCCAGCAGCCAAGAGGGGGGGCGGGACTATGGCTACACCTTC | CASSQEGGRDYGYTF
TRBJ2-3 | TRBD2 | TRBV4-2 | . | TGTGCCAGCAGCCAAATAGCGGGGGGGCCAAGCACAGATACGCAGTATTTT | CASSQIAGGPSTDTQYF
TRBJ2-5 | . | TRBV2 | . | TGTGCCAGCAGTGGGGGCAGACAAGAGACCCAGTACTTC | CASSGGRQETQYF
TRBJ1-4 | . | TRBV6-1 | . | TGTGCCAGCAGTTCAGGGAATAATGAAAAACTGTTTTTT | CASSSGNNEKLFF
TRBJ1-2 | . | TRBV6-6 | few | TGTGCCAGCAGCAGCGAACAGGTGCTCAGACGGGGCTACACCTTC | CASSSEQVLRRGYTF
TRBJ1-4 | TRBD1 | TRBV4-3 | . | TGCGCCAGCAGCCAAGATTGGGACAGTCTAAGAGGAAAACTGTTTTTT | CASSQDWDSLRGKLFF
TRBJ2-7 | . | TRBV7-9 | few | TGTGCCAGCAGCTCGAACAGGGATGCCGAGCAGTACTTC | CASSSNRDAEQYF
TRBJ1-1 | . | TRBV28 | . | TGTGCCAGCAGCCCCTGGGGCGGGGGGGATGAAGCTTTCTTT | CASSPWGGGDEAFF
TRBJ2-1 | TRBD1 | TRBV9 | . | TGTGCCAGCAGCGTAGGGATTGATAGGGACAGGGCCCAATACAATGAGCAGTTCTTC | CASSVGIDRDRAQYNEQFF
TRBJ1-3 | . | TRBV4-3 | . | TGCGCCAGCAGCCAAGGGGGCCAGACAGGAAACACCATATATTTT | CASSQGGQTGNTIYF
TRBJ1-4 | . | TRBV15 | . | TGTGCCACCAGCAGCCCAGCGCGGGGGCTGGAAAAACTGTTTTTT | CATSSPARGLEKLFF
TRBJ2-3 | . | TRBV27 | . | TGTGCCAGCAGCCTACGGGGCGGGGTGATCACAGATACGCAGTATTTT | CASSLRGGVITDTQYF
TRBJ1-5 | TRBD1 | TRBV2 | . | TGTGCCAGCGAGGGACAGGGGAGTCAGCCCCAGCATTTT | CASEGQGSQPQHF
TRBJ2-7 | . | TRBV6-5 | few | TGTGCCAGCAGTTACTCGTTGTCCTCTTCCTACGAGCAGTACTTC | CASSYSLSSSYEQYF
TRBJ2-1 | TRBD2 | TRBV11-3 | . | TGTGCCAGCAGCTTAGCTAGCGGAGGCTACAATGAGCAGTTCTTC | CASSLASGGYNEQFF
TRBJ1-6 | . | TRBV9 | . | TGTGCCAGCAGCCCGAGGGACTGGAGCTCCTATAATTCACCCCTCCACTTT | CASSPRDWSSYNSPLHF
TRBJ2-1 | TRBD2 | TRBV7-6 | . | TGTGCCAGCAGCTTAGAGCCAGCGGGGGGTTTAGTATACAATGAGCAGTTCTTC | CASSLEPAGGLVYNEQFF
TRBJ1-2 | . | TRBV5-4 | few | TGTGCCAGCAGCTTATATCGGGAAGACCTTAACTATGGCTACACCTTC | CASSLYREDLNYGYTF
TRBJ2-5 | . | TRBV18 | . | TGTGCCAGCTCACCAACTAATCAAGAGACCCAGTACTTC | CASSPTNQETQYF
TRBJ1-6 | TRBD1 | TRBV7-2 | . | TGTGCCAGCAGCTCGGACAGGGGGCTGTATAATTCACCCCTCCACTTT | CASSSDRGLYNSPLHF
TRBJ2-3 | . | TRBV5-4 | . | TGTGCCAGCGGAGGGGGGGGGCATGCAGATACGCAGTATTTT | CASGGGGHADTQYF
TRBJ2-7 | . | TRBV18 | . | TGTGCCAGCTCACCCGGAGCTTGGAGGGGGGGCGGAGACGAGCAGTACTTC | CASSPGAWRGGGDEQYF